This T cell receptor beta chain originates from a study of regulatory and conventional T cells in RAG deficiency. Study results and limitations: In Omenn syndrome, sorted "Tregs" may be peripherally activated cells.

The CDR3 length is 13 residues. Germline CDR1 LNHDA, CDR2 SQIVND (reference sequence). Trimming shortened V by 7 bases and J by 8 bases, and 17 bases separated the two germline ends. Sequencing used immunoSEQ multiplex PCR; TCRdb keeps in-frame clones, though not all of them. The sample includes some 30,000 clones, roughly 96% of them seen just once. Blood CD4+ CD25-low CD127-high conventional T cells supplied the genomic DNA template. Regarding this clone: The antigen is undetermined.

The same sample was also used in a study of regulatory T cells. This second study notes: Primers: 52 TRBV forward and 13 TRBJ reverse. Patient repertoires had restricted TRB V-J pairs and skewed V and J usage, most in Tregs.

The receptor was derived from a human donor in good health. This chain connects TRBV19 to TRBJ1-2, with D possibly being TRBD1 (6 bases). The sample comprised CD25- CD4+ T cells sorted from blood. The CDR3 reads CASNPTGLGGYTF. The CDR3 bases are TGTGCCAGTAACCCTACAGGGTTGGGGGGCTACACCTTC.